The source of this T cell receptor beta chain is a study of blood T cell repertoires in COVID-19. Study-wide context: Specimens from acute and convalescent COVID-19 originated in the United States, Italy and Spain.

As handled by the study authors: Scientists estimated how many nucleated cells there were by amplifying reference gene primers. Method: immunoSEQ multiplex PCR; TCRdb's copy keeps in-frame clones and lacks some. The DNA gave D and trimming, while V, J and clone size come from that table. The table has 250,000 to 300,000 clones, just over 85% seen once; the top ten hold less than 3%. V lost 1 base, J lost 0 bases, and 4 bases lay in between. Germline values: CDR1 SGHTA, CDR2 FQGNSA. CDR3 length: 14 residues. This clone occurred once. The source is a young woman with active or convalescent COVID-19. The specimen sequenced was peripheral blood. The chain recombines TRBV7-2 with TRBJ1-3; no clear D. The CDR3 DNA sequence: TGTGCCAGCAGCTTAGAACTCTCTGGAAACACCATATATTTT. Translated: CASSLELSGNTIYF. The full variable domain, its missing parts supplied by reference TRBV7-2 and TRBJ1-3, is GAGVSQSPSNKVTEKGKDVELRCDPISGHTALYWYRQSLGQGLEFLIYFQGNSAPDKSGLPSDRFSAERTGGSVSTLTIQRTQQEDSAVYLCASSLELSGNTIYFGEGSWLTVV.